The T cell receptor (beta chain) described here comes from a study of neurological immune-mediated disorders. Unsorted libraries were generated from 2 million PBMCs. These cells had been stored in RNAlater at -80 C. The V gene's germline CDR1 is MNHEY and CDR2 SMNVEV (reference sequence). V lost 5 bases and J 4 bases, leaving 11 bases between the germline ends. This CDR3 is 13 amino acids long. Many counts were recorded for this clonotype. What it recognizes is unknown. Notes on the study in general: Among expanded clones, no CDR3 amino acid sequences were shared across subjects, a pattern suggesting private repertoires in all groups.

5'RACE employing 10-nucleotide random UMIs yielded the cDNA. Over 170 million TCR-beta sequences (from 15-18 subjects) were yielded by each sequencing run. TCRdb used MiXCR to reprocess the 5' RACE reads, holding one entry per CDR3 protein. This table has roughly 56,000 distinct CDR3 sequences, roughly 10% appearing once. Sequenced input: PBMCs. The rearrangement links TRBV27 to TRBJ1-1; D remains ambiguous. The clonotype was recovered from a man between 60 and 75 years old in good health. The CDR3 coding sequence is TGTGCCAGCAGTCAAAGGTGGGTCACTGAAGCTTTCTTT. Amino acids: CASSQRWVTEAFF.